This TCR beta chain was retrieved from a study of CD8+CD57+ T cells in acquired aplastic anemia listed by TCRdb under 2018. Concerning the study at large: A mean of approximately 3 ug of DNA, ranging from roughly 0.19 to 27.4 ug, was extracted from sorted CD4+ and CD8+ cells. CD8+CD57+ expansion was defined as frequency above the mean frequency observed in healthy subjects.

TCR beta VDJ combination and CDR3 sequence profiling used genomic DNA as the template. An Illumina HiSeq 2000 was the platform used for TCR repertoire sequencing. In the original analysis: Repertoires were assessed using TRBV/TRBJ rearrangement plots, CDR3 size and DJ length profiles, and Simpson's diversity index. The most abundant DNA sequence in the deep sequencing data was defined as the immunodominant clone. CDR3 amino acid sequences were screened for sharing across subjects and were compared with published repertoires and the VDJdb database. TCRdb redid the processing of the public reads, applying fastp at Q25 and MiXCR, and retained in-frame beta chains. Each entry is one CDR3 protein sequence, shown with its most common DNA and genes. The authors' filters were not applied to this entry. For this sample there are 200,000 to 250,000 distinct CDR3 sequences; roughly 60% appear just once. The ten largest clones capture roughly 64% of the sample.

Flow cytometry had shown CD8+CD57+ cell expansion in the patients selected for sequencing. Every patient had severe acquired aplastic anemia, diagnosed using the International Study of Aplastic Anemia and Agranulocytosis and Camitta criteria. No therapy had been received by the patients at the time of blood sampling. In this study, sorted CD4+ and CD8+ T cells from the blood of healthy subjects and of severe aplastic anemia patients had their TCR repertoires deep-sequenced. Patients were enrolled under clinicaltrials.gov protocols 00001620, 01623167, 00001397, 00071045, 00081523 and 00961064 in the USA. Ficoll-Paque density gradient centrifugation was used to isolate peripheral blood mononuclear cells. Before DNA was extracted, CD4+ and CD8+ T cells were sorted using either FACS or magnetic beads. The full study reports these points: Around 27 CD8+ CDR3 sequences were found in both patients and controls but appeared to be highly expressed in patients and within the immunodominant clones of the patients. Patients and healthy controls showed no significant difference in CD8+ Simpson's diversity (P=0.060).

CDR3 length: 14 amino acids, cysteine to phenylalanine. The CDR3 DNA has 42 bases and is translated from base 1. The germline ends are 10 bases apart after V is trimmed by 7 bases and J by 0 bases. A note on this clonotype: Its antigen remains undetermined. No qualities accompany the bases; no much larger clone lies one base away.

The chain is made from TRBV12-3 or TRBV12-4 and TRBJ1-5; a tentative D match to TRBD1 spans 6 bases. This TCR was sampled from a human donor with aplastic anemia. The sample consisted of sorted CD4+, CD8+, or CD8+CD57+ T cells (not recorded which) from PBMCs. The CDR3 amino acid sequence is: CASTQGNSNQPQHF. The DNA is as follows: TGTGCCAGCACACAGGGAAATAGCAATCAGCCCCAGCATTTT.